These T cell receptor beta chains were read from a single sample in a study of identical twins. TCRdb independently ran MiXCR on the 5' RACE reads; one entry per CDR3 protein. There are a few hundred thousand distinct CDR3 sequences in the sample; around 9% occur only once, and approximately 9.3% lies in the top ten. Input material: naive T cells sorted from blood. Every receptor here comes from a woman in her forties or fifties in good health. Each CDR3 is given with its conserved first and last residue. The D gene is left open where the match is weak. Size is omitted from some rows. Given values are once, few, many or a class for expanded clones.

>.|TRBJ2-5|TRBV12-3/TRBV12-4|TRBD2
CASSLRRPLAGETQYF
TGTGCCAGCAGCCTCAGACGACCTCTAGCGGGAGAGACCCAGTACTTC
>many|TRBJ2-3|TRBV10-3|TRBD2
CAISEPLLAGATDTQYF
TGTGCCATCAGTGAACCCCTACTAGCGGGAGCAACAGATACGCAGTATTTT
>many|TRBJ2-5|TRBV5-1|TRBD1
CASSLRPGQGSETQYF
TGCGCCAGCAGCTTGCGTCCGGGACAGGGCTCCGAGACCCAGTACTTC
>.|TRBJ2-1|TRBV12-3/TRBV12-4|TRBD2
CSSSPGTSINEQFF
TGTTCCAGCAGTCCCGGGACTAGCATCAATGAGCAGTTCTTC
>many|TRBJ2-5|TRBV5-1|TRBD2
CASSANLAGQETQYF
TGCGCCAGCAGCGCCAATCTAGCGGGCCAAGAGACCCAGTACTTC
>few|TRBJ2-2|TRBV3-1|.
CASSQRTGELFF
TGTGCCAGCAGCCAAAGGACCGGGGAGCTGTTTTTT
>many|TRBJ2-2|TRBV18|TRBD2
CASSPQLAGDTGELFF
TGTGCCAGCTCACCACAGCTAGCGGGAGACACCGGGGAGCTGTTTTTT
>.|TRBJ1-2|TRBV3-1|.
CASRPGKGGYTF
TGTGCCAGCCGCCCAGGGAAAGGAGGCTACACCTTC
>.|TRBJ2-2|TRBV12-3/TRBV12-4|.
CASSRAGYTGELFF
TGTGCCAGCTCCAGGGCAGGGTACACCGGGGAGCTGTTTTTT
>.|TRBJ2-1|TRBV3-1|.
CASSPPQGAYNEQFF
TGTGCCAGCAGCCCCCCCCAGGGAGCTTACAATGAGCAGTTCTTC
>.|TRBJ1-1|TRBV11-2|.
CASSLEITWGPEAFF
TGTGCCAGCAGCTTAGAGATAACGTGGGGCCCTGAAGCTTTCTTT
>.|TRBJ1-4|TRBV24-1|.
CATSDGPINEKLFF
TGTGCCACCAGTGATGGACCGATTAATGAAAAACTGTTTTTT
>many|TRBJ2-5|TRBV6-1|TRBD1
CASSVGTGQETQYF
TGTGCCAGCAGTGTGGGGACAGGTCAAGAGACCCAGTACTTC
>.|TRBJ2-3|TRBV5-1|.
CASSPGVGAGTDTQYF
TGCGCCAGCAGCCCAGGAGTGGGAGCGGGTACAGATACGCAGTATTTT
>.|TRBJ2-1|TRBV20-1|.
CSARPVVADSYNEQFF
TGCAGTGCTAGACCTGTGGTAGCGGATTCCTACAATGAGCAGTTCTTC
>few|TRBJ2-5|TRBV7-9|TRBD2
CASSPELAGDPETQYF
TGTGCCAGCAGCCCAGAACTAGCGGGAGATCCAGAGACCCAGTACTTC
>.|TRBJ1-1|TRBV25-1|.
CASSEYGELTEAFF
TGTGCCAGCAGTGAATATGGGGAGCTCACTGAAGCTTTCTTT
>.|TRBJ1-2|TRBV5-1|TRBD1
CASRPTGGHGYTF
TGCGCCAGCAGACCAACAGGGGGGCACGGCTACACCTTC
>.|TRBJ2-7|TRBV29-1|TRBD1
CSVYTGGYEQYF
TGCAGCGTTTATACAGGGGGCTACGAGCAGTACTTC
>many|TRBJ1-1|TRBV5-1|TRBD1
CASSSTWDSGLTEAFF
TGCGCCAGCAGCTCAACCTGGGACAGTGGGCTCACTGAAGCTTTCTTT
>few|TRBJ2-3|TRBV5-1|.
CASSLSAGTDTQYF
TGCGCCAGCAGCTTGAGTGCGGGCACAGATACGCAGTATTTT
>.|TRBJ2-3|TRBV12-3/TRBV12-4|TRBD2
CATSYLAGPSTDTQYF
TGTGCCACCTCCTATCTAGCGGGCCCTAGCACAGATACGCAGTATTTT
>few|TRBJ2-7|TRBV27|.
CASSPLARASYEQYF
TGTGCCAGCAGCCCCCTCGCCAGGGCCTCCTACGAGCAGTACTTC
>many|TRBJ1-4|TRBV12-3/TRBV12-4|.
CASSLALSTGGREKLFF
TGTGCCAGCAGTTTAGCCCTTTCTACGGGAGGTAGGGAAAAACTGTTTTTT
>.|TRBJ2-5|TRBV29-1|.
CSVIGPGDGETQYF
TGCAGCGTTATAGGGCCAGGGGATGGGGAGACCCAGTACTTC
>.|TRBJ2-1|TRBV7-9|TRBD2
CASSALLAEKSSNEQFF
TGTGCCAGCAGCGCCCTACTAGCGGAGAAATCCTCCAATGAGCAGTTCTTC
>many|TRBJ2-4|TRBV7-8|.
CASSPDRVLAKNIQYF
TGTGCCAGCAGCCCCGACCGTGTTCTAGCCAAAAACATTCAGTACTTC
>.|TRBJ2-2|TRBV7-2|.
CASSGIGGELFF
TGTGCCAGCAGCGGGATCGGCGGGGAGCTGTTTTTT
>many|TRBJ2-1|TRBV2|.
CASSEGGKPYNEQFF
TGTGCCAGCAGTGAAGGCGGGAAACCCTACAATGAGCAGTTCTTC
>many|TRBJ2-1|TRBV12-3/TRBV12-4|.
CASSFRSSYNEQFF
TGTGCCAGCAGTTTTCGTAGCTCCTACAATGAGCAGTTCTTC
>.|TRBJ2-7|TRBV4-2|.
CASSQVIGAGIHEQYF
TGTGCCAGCAGCCAAGTAATCGGCGCGGGAATCCACGAGCAGTACTTC
>few|TRBJ1-4|TRBV6-1|.
CASRDAGDFRRSRDEKLFF
TGTGCCAGCAGAGACGCTGGGGACTTTAGGCGATCCCGTGATGAAAAACTGTTTTTT
>.|TRBJ2-7|TRBV12-3/TRBV12-4|.
CASSLAPDSYEQYF
TGTGCCAGCAGTTTAGCGCCGGATTCCTACGAGCAGTACTTC
>few|TRBJ1-1|TRBV7-6|.
CASSLVAGSLTEAFF
TGTGCCAGCAGCTTAGTGGCAGGGAGTCTAACTGAAGCTTTCTTT
>many|TRBJ1-5|TRBV20-1|TRBD1
CSATTGGRNNQPQHF
TGCAGTGCCACGACAGGGGGGAGAAACAATCAGCCCCAGCATTTT
>.|TRBJ1-1|TRBV19|.
CASSIGPEAFF
TGTGCCAGTAGTATAGGTCCTGAAGCTTTCTTT
>.|TRBJ2-6|TRBV25-1|.
CASSRANVLTF
TGTGCCAGCAGTAGGGCCAACGTCCTGACTTTC
>many|TRBJ2-1|TRBV6-2/TRBV6-3|.
CASTPRYNRVNEQFF
TGTGCCAGCACCCCCCGGTATAACAGGGTCAATGAGCAGTTCTTC
>many|TRBJ1-6|TRBV28|TRBD1
CASSTGPSYNSPLHF
TGTGCCAGTTCGACAGGGCCATCCTATAATTCACCCCTCCACTTT
>.|TRBJ2-3|TRBV6-5|.
CASSYSTTGPDTQYF
TGTGCCAGCAGTTACTCGACTACCGGACCAGATACGCAGTATTTT
>.|TRBJ2-1|TRBV24-1|.
CATTGFPYNEQFF
TGTGCCACCACAGGGTTCCCTTACAATGAGCAGTTCTTC
>.|TRBJ1-6|TRBV11-2|.
CASSLVRGATSPLHF
TGTGCCAGCAGCTTAGTGAGGGGGGCAACGTCACCCCTCCACTTT
>few|TRBJ2-2|TRBV7-9|.
CAAPGGATGELFF
TGTGCAGCTCCCGGGGGAGCCACCGGGGAGCTGTTTTTT
>.|TRBJ2-3|TRBV12-3/TRBV12-4|.
CAGKGGSTDTQYF
TGTGCCGGGAAGGGCGGTAGCACAGATACGCAGTATTTT
>many|TRBJ2-1|TRBV12-3/TRBV12-4|.
CASSLGSFGEFF
TGTGCCAGCAGTTTAGGCAGCTTTGGCGAGTTCTTC
>many|TRBJ1-1|TRBV11-2|.
CASSLAPGPQAFF
TGTGCCAGCAGCTTAGCTCCGGGACCTCAAGCTTTCTTT